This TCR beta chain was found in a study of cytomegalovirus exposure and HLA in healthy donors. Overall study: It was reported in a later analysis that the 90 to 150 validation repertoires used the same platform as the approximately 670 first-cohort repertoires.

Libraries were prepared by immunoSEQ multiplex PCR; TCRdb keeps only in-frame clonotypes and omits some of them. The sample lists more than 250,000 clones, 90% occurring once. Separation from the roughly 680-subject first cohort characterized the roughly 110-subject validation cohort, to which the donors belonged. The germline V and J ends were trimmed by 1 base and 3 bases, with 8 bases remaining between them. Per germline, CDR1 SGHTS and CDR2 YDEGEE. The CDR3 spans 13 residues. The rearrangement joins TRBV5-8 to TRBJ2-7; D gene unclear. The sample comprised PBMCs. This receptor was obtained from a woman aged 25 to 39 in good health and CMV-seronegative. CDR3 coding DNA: TGTGCCAGCAGCTTGTTTAGGAACTACGAGCAGTACTTC. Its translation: CASSLFRNYEQYF. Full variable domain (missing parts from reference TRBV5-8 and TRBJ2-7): EAGVTQSPTHLIKTRGQQATLRCSPISGHTSVYWYQQALGLGLQFLLWYDEGEERNRGNFPPRFSGRQFPNYSSELNVNALELEDSALYLCASSLFRNYEQYFGPGTRLTVT.